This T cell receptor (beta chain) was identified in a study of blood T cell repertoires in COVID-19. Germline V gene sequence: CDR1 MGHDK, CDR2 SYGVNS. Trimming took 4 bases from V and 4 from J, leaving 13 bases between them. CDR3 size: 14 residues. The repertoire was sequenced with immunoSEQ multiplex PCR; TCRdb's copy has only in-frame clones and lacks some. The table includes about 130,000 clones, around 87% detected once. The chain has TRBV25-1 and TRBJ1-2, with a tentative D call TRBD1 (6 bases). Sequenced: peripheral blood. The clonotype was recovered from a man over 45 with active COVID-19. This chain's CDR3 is CASSVSGVLYGYTF. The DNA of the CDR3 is TGTGCCAGCAGTGTGTCAGGGGTTCTCTATGGCTACACCTTC.